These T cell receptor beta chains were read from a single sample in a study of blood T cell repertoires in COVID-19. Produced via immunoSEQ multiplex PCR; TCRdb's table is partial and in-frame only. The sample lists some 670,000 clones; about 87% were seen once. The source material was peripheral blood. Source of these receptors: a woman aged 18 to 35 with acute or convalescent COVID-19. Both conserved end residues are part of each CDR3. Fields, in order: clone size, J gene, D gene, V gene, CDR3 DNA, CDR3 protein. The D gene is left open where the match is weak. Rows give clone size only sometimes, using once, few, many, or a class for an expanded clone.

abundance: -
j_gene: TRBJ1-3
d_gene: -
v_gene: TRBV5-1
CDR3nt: TGCGCCAGCAGCTTGGGGCAGGCCTCTGGAAACACCATATATTTT
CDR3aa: CASSLGQASGNTIYF

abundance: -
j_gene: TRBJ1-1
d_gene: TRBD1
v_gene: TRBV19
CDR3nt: TGTGCCAGTAGTGCCGAACAGGGGAGGGCTTTCTTT
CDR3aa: CASSAEQGRAFF

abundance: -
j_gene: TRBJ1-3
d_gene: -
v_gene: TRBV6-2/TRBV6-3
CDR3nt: TGTGCCAGCAGTCCCTTTCGGAACACCATATATTTT
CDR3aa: CASSPFRNTIYF

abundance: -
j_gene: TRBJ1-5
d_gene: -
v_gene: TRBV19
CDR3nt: TGTGCCAGTAGTCCCAACAGGGATAGTAATCAGCCCCAGCATTTT
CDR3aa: CASSPNRDSNQPQHF

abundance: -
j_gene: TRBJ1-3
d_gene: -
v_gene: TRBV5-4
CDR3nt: TGTGCCAGCACCCGGCGGGGTCCTGGAAACACCATATATTTT
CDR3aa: CASTRRGPGNTIYF

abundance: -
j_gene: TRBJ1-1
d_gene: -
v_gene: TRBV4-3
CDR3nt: TGCGCCAGCAGCCATGCGGGGGTCTATAGCACTGAAGCTTTCTTT
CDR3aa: CASSHAGVYSTEAFF

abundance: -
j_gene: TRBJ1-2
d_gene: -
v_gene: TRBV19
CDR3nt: TGTGCCAGTAGTATAGGTGTGGCAGGTCCTGGCTACACCTTC
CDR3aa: CASSIGVAGPGYTF

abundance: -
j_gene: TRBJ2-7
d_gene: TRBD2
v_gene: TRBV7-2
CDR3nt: TGTGCCAGCAGCTCGGGGGGCGGGGGGCACTACGAGCAGTACTTC
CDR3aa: CASSSGGGGHYEQYF

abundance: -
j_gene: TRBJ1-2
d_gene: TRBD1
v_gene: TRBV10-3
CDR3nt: TGTGCCATCAGTGAGTCCCCAAGTCCGGGACAGGGATCAGGCTACACCTTC
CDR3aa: CAISESPSPGQGSGYTF

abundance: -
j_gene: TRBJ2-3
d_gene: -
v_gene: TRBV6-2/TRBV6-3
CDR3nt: TGTGCCAGCAGTTATGTCCACTGGGATACGCAGTATTTT
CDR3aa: CASSYVHWDTQYF

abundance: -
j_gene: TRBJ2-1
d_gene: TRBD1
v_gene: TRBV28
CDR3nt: TGTGCCAGCAGCCGACAGGGTCCGTCCTACAATGAGCAGTTCTTC
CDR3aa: CASSRQGPSYNEQFF

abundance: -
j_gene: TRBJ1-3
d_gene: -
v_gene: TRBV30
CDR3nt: TGTGCCTGGAGTGTACAGAATGGAAACACCATATATTTT
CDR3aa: CAWSVQNGNTIYF

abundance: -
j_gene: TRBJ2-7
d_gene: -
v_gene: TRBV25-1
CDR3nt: TGTGCCAGCAGTGGGGAAGGGGCAGGGATCAGCTACGAGCAGTACTTC
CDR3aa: CASSGEGAGISYEQYF

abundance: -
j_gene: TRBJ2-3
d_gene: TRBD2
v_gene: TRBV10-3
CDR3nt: TGTGCCATCAGTGGATCTAGCGGGGTCACAGATACGCAGTATTTT
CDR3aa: CAISGSSGVTDTQYF

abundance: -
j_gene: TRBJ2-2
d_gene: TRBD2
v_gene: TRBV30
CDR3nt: TGTGCCTGGAGTGTGCCGGGGGGGTTGTCCGGGGAGCTGTTTTTT
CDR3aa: CAWSVPGGLSGELFF

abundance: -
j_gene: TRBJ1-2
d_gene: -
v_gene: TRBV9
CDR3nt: TGTGCCAGCAGCGTAGGGCAGGGGAGTGGCTACACCTTC
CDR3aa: CASSVGQGSGYTF

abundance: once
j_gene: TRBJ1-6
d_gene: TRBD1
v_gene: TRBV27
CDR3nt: TGTGCCAGCAGTTTATCTCCTTTCCCAGGGGGAAGGAATTCACCCCTCCACTTT
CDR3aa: CASSLSPFPGGRNSPLHF

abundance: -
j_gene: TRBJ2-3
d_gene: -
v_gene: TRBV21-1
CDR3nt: TGTGCCAGCAGCGCGCTACTAGCGGGGGGGCGCACAGATACGCAGTATTTT
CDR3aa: CASSALLAGGRTDTQYF

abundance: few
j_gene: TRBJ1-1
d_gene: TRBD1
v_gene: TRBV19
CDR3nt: TGTGCCAGTAGTGTTAGGACAGGGAGGGGGAACACTGAAGCTTTCTTT
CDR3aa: CASSVRTGRGNTEAFF

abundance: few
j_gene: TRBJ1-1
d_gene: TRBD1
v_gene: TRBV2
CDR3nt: TGTGCCAGCCCGGACAGGGGAGGGACTGAAGCTTTCTTT
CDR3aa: CASPDRGGTEAFF

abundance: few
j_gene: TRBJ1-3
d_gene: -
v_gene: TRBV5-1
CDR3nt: TGCGCCAGCAGCTTGGACAGCACTCCTGGAAACACCATATATTTT
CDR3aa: CASSLDSTPGNTIYF

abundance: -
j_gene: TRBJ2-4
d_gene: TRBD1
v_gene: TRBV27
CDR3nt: TGTGCCAGCAGTTACCGGGACAGGGACATTCAGTACTTC
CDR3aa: CASSYRDRDIQYF

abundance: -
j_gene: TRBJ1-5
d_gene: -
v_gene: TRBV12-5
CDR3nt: TGTGCTAGTTCGGACAGATTCAATCAGCCCCAGCATTTT
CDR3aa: CASSDRFNQPQHF

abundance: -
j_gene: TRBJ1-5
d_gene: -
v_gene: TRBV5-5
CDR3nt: TGTGCCAGCAGCCTCGCGGGGGGCTTAGGCAATCAGCCCCAGCATTTT
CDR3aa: CASSLAGGLGNQPQHF

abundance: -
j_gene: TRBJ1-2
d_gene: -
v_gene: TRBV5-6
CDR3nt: TGTGCCAGCAGCGGCCAAACAGGGTATGGGAATGGCTACACCTTC
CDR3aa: CASSGQTGYGNGYTF

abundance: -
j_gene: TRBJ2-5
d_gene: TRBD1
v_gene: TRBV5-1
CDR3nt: TGCGCCAGCATTAGGGTTTTACAGGGGCCACCGAGGGAGACCCAGTACTTC
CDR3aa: CASIRVLQGPPRETQYF

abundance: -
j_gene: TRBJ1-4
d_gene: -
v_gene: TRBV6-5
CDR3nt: TGTGCCAGCAGTTCGGGCTCAAGGGGCTATCGTGAAAAACTGTTTTTT
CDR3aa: CASSSGSRGYREKLFF

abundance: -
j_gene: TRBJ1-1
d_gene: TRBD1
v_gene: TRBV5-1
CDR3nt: TGCGCCAGCAGCTCCCTCTTACCGGGACAGGGGAAAGGGAACACTGAAGCTTTCTTT
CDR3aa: CASSSLLPGQGKGNTEAFF

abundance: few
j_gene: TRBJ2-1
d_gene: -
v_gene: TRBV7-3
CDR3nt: TGTGCCAGCAGCTTAAGGGGAAAAGGAGGCAAGCAGTTCTTC
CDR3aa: CASSLRGKGGKQFF

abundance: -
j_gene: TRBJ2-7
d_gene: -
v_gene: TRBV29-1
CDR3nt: TGCAGCGTTGGGGTAAGGGGGACCTACGAGCAGTACTTC
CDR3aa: CSVGVRGTYEQYF

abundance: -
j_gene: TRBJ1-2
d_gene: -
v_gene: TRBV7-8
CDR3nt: TGTGCCAGCAGCTTAGTTCAGTCTAACTATGGCTACACCTTC
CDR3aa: CASSLVQSNYGYTF

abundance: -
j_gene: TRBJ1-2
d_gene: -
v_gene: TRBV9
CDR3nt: TGTGCCAGCAGCGTCCAGGGAACTAACTATGGCTACACCTTC
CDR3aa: CASSVQGTNYGYTF

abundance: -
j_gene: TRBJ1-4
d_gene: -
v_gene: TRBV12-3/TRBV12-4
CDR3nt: TGTGCCAGCCCCATGAGCCGAAAACTGTTTTTT
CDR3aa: CASPMSRKLFF

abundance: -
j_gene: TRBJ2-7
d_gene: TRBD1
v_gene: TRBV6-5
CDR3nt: TGTGCCAGCAAAGGACAGGGGGGCGAGCAGTACTTC
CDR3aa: CASKGQGGEQYF

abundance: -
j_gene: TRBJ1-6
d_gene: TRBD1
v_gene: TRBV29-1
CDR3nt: TGCAGCGTTGAAACAGGGGGCGGCGGTTCACCCCTCCACTTT
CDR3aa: CSVETGGGGSPLHF

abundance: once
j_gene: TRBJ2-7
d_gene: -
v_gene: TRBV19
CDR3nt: TGTGCCAGTAGTATCCCAGGGTTGGAGCAGTACTTC
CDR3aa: CASSIPGLEQYF

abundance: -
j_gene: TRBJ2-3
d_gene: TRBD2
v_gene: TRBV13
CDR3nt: TGTGCCAGCAGCTCACCTGGGACTAGCGGGGGAGATACGCAGTATTTT
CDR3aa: CASSSPGTSGGDTQYF

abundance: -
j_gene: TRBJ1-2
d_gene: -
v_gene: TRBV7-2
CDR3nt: TGTGCCAGCAGCTTACAGGCGATGGGCGGGGGCTACACCTTC
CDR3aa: CASSLQAMGGGYTF

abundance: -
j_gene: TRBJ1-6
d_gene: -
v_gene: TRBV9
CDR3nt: TGTGCCAGCAGCGTTGAGGACGGGAGCTCCTATAATTCACCCCTCCACTTT
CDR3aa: CASSVEDGSSYNSPLHF

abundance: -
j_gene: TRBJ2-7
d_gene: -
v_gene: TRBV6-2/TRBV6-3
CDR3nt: TGTGCCAGCAGTCCCGGACAGTTTATGAGGCAGTACTTC
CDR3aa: CASSPGQFMRQYF

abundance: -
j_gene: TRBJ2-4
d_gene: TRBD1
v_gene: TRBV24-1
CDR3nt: TGTGCCACCAGTGACTTTAGGACAGGGGACATTCAGTACTTC
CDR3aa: CATSDFRTGDIQYF

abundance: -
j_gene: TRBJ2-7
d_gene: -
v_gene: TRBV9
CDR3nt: TGTGCCAGCAGCCTGTACGGGATCAGCTCCTACGAGCAGTACTTC
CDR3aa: CASSLYGISSYEQYF

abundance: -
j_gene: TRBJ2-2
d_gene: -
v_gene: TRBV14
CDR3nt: TGTGCCAGCAGCCAAAGACGGGAGAACACCGGGGAGCTGTTTTTT
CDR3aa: CASSQRRENTGELFF

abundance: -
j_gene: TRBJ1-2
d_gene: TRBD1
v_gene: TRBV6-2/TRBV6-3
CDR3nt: TGTGCCAGCAGTTACCGGACAGGGGCGAACTATGGCTACACCTTC
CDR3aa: CASSYRTGANYGYTF

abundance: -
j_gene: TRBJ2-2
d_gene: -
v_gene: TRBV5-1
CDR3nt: TGCGCCAGCAGCTACCAGGTGGAGCTGTTTTTT
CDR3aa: CASSYQVELFF

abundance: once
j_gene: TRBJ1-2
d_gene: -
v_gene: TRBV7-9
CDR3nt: TGTGCCAGCAGGGGGCTTACTAACTATGGCTACACCTTC
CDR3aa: CASRGLTNYGYTF

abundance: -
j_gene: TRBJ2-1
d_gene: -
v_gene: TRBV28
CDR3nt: TGTGCCAGTAACTTGTACAATGAGCAGTTCTTC
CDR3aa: CASNLYNEQFF

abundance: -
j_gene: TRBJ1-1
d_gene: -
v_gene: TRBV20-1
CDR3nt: TGCAGTGCTATTGATATCGGTCTGTCAGCTTTCTTT
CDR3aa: CSAIDIGLSAFF

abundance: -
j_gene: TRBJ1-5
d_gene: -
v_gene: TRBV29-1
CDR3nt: TGCAGCGTTCGGGGGGACAATAATCAGCCCCAGCATTTT
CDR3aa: CSVRGDNNQPQHF

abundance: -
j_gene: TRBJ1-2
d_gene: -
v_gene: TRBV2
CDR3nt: TGTGCCACCATCAGGGGTCTAGCTAACTATGGCTACACCTTC
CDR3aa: CATIRGLANYGYTF

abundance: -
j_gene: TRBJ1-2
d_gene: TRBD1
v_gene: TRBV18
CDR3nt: TGTGCCAGCTCACCACAGGGGGCAGGCTATGGCTACACCTTC
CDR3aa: CASSPQGAGYGYTF

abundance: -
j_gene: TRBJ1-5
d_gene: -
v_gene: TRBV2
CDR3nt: TGTGCCAGCAGGTTGGGAGGCAATCAGCCCCAGCATTTT
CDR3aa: CASRLGGNQPQHF

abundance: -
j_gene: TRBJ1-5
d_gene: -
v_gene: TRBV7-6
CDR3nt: TGTGCCAGCAGCTTCTTGGGCGTCAATCAGCCCCAGCATTTT
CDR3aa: CASSFLGVNQPQHF

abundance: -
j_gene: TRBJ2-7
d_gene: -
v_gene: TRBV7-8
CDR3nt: TGTGCCAGCAGCTTAAAGTGGGGAGCAGACGACTCCTACGAGCAGTACTTC
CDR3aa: CASSLKWGADDSYEQYF

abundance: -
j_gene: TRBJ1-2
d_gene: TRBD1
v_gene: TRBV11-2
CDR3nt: TGTGCCAGCAGCAACCGACAGGGAGGCTACACCTTC
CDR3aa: CASSNRQGGYTF